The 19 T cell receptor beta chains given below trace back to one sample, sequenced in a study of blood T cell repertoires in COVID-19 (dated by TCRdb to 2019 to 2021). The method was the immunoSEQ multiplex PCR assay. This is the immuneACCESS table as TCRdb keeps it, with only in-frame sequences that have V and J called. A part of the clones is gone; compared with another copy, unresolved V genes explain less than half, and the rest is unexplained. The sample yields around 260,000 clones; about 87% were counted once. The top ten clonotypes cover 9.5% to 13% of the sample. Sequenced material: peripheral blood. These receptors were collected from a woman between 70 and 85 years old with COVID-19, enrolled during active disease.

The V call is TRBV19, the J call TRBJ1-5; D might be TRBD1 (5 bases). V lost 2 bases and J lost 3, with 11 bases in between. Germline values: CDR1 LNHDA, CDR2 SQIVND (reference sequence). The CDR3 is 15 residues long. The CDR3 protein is CASSIKGDDNQPQHF. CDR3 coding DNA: TGTGCCAGTAGTATAAAAGGGGATGACAATCAGCCCCAGCATTTT.

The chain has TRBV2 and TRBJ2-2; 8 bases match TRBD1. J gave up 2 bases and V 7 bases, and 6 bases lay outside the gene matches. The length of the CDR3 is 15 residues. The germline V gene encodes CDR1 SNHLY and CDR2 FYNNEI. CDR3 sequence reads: CASIPDRVNTGELFF. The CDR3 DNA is TGTGCCAGCATTCCGGACAGGGTTAACACCGGGGAGCTGTTTTTT.

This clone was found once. The CDR3 nucleotides are TGTGCCAGCAGACGACAGGGGCGCTACGAGCAGTACTTC. Translating gives CASRRQGRYEQYF. V gene TRBV27 combines with J gene TRBJ2-7, with 8 bases identical to TRBD1. Germline V gives CDR1 MNHEY, CDR2 SMNVEV (reference sequence). Trimming took 6 bases from V and 3 from J; bases not matched to a gene: 4. The CDR3 length is 13 residues.

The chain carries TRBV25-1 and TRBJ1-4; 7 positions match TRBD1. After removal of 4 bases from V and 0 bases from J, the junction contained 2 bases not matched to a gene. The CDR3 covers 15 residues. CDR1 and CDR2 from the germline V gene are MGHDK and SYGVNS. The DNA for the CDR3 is TGTGCCAGCAGTGGACAGGGCGCAACTAATGAAAAACTGTTTTTT. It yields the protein CASSGQGATNEKLFF. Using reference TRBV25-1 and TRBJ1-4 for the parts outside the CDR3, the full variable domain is EADIYQTPRYLVIGTGKKITLECSQTMGHDKMYWYQQDPGMELHLIHYSYGVNSTEKGDLSSESTVSRIRTEHFPLTLESARPSHTSQYLCASSGQGATNEKLFFGSGTQLSVL.

The CDR3 sequence is CASSARLAGAQDTQYF. The CDR3 nucleotides are TGTGCCAGCAGTGCCAGGTTGGCGGGAGCACAAGATACGCAGTATTTT. The chain has TRBV28 and TRBJ2-3; TRBD2 aligns across 7 bases. The CDR3 has 16 residues. The J segment lost 5 bases and the V segment lost 5 bases, leaving 13 bases of the junction unmatched. Germline V CDR1 and CDR2: MDHEN, SYDVKM.

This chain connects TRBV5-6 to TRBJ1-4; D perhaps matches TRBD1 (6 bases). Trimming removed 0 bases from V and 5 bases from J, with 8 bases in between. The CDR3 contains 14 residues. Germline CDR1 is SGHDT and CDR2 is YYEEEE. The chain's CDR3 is CASSLARGNEKLFF. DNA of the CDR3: TGTGCCAGCAGCTTGGCCAGGGGAAATGAAAAACTGTTTTTT.

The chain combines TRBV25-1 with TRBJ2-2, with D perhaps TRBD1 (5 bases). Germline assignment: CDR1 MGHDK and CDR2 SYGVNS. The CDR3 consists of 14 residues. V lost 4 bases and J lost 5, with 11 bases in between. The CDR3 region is CASSARGRTGELFF. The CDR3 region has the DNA TGTGCCAGCAGTGCAAGGGGAAGGACCGGGGAGCTGTTTTTT.

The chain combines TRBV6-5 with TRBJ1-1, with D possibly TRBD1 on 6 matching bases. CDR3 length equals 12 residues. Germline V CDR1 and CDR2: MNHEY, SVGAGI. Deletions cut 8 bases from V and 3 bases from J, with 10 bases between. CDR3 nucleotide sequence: TGTGCCAGCGATACAGGGTACACTGAAGCTTTCTTT. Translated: CASDTGYTEAFF.

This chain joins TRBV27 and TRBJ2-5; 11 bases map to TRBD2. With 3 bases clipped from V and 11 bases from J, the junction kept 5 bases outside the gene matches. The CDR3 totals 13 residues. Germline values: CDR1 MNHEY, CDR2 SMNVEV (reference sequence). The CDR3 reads CASSLRLAGSQYF. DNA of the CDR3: TGTGCCAGCAGTTTGAGACTAGCGGGGAGTCAGTACTTC.

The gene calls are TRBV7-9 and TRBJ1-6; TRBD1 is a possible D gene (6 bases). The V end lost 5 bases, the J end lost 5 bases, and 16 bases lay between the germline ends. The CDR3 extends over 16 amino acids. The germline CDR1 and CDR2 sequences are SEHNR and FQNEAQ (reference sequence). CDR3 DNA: TGTGCCAGCAGCCCCAGAGGGGCAGGGGATAATTCACCCCTCCACTTT. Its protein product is CASSPRGAGDNSPLHF.

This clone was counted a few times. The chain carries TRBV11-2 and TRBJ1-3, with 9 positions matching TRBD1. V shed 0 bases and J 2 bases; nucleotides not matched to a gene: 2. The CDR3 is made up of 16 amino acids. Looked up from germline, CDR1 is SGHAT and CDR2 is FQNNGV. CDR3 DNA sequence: TGTGCCAGCAGCTTAGAGACAGGGGGTGCTGGAAACACCATATATTTT. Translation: CASSLETGGAGNTIYF.

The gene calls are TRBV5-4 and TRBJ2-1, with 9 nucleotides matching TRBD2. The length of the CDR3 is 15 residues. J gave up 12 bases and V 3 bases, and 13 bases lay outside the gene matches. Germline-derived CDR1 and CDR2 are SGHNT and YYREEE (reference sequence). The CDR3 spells CASSSPASGISGQFF. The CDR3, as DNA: TGTGCCAGCAGCTCGCCGGCTAGCGGGATATCAGGGCAGTTCTTC. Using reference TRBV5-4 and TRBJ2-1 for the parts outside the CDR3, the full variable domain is ETGVTQSPTHLIKTRGQQVTLRCSSQSGHNTVSWYQQALGQGPQFIFQYYREEENGRGNFPPRFSGLQFPNYSSELNVNALELDDSALYLCASSSPASGISGQFFGPGTRLTVL.

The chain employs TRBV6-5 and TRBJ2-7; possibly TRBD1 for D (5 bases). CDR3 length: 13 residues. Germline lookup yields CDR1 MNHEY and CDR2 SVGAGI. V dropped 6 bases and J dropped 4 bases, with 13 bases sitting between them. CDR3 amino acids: CASSSGYLYEQYF. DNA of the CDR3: TGTGCCAGCAGCTCAGGGTACCTGTACGAGCAGTACTTC.

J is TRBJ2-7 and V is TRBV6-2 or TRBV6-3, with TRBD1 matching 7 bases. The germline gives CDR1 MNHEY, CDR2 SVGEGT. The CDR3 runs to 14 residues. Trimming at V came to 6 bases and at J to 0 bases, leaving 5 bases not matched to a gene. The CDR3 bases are TGTGCCAGCAGCATACAGGGGCACTCCTACGAGCAGTACTTC. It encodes CASSIQGHSYEQYF.

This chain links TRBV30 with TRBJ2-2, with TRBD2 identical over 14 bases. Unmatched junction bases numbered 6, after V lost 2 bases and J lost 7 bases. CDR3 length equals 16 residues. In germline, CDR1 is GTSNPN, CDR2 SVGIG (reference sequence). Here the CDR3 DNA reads TGTGCCTGGAGTTCGACTAGCGGGAGGGTTAACGGGGAGCTGTTTTTT. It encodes CAWSSTSGRVNGELFF.

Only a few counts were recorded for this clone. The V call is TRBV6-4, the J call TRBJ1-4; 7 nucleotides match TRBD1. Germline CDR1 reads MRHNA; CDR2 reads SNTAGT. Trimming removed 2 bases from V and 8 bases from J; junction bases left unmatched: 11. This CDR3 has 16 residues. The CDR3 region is CASSDGQGVGKEKLFF. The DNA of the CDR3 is TGTGCCAGCAGTGACGGCCAGGGGGTTGGAAAGGAAAAACTGTTTTTT.

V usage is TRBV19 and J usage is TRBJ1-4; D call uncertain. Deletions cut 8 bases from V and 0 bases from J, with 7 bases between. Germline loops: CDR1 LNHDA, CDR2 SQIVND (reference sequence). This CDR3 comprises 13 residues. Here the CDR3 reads CASRETTNEKLFF. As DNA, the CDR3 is TGTGCCAGTCGGGAGACAACTAATGAAAAACTGTTTTTT.

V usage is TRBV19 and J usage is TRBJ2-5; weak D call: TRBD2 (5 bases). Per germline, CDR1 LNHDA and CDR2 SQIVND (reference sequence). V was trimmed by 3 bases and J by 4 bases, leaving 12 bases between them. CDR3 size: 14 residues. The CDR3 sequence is CASSIVGVRETQYF. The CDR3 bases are TGTGCCAGTAGTATCGTCGGGGTCCGAGAGACCCAGTACTTC.

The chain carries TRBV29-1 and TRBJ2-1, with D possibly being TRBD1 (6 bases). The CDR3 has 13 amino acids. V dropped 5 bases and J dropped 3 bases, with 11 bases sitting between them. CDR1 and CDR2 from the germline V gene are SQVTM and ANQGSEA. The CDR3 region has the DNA TGCAGCGTTCGGACAGCGGTCTACAATGAGCAGTTCTTC. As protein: CSVRTAVYNEQFF.